This T cell receptor (beta chain) was obtained from a study of brain T cells in children with intractable seizures. This clone has just one count. Sequenced by immunoSEQ multiplex PCR; TCRdb stores in-frame clones only, minus some. This table has 35,000 to 50,000 clones, over 75% appearing once. The CDR3 length is 13 residues. CDR1 SGHDN and CDR2 FVKESK come from the germline V gene. Trimming pared 4 bases from V and 5 bases from J, leaving 9 bases between. This specimen consisted of peripheral blood, obtained at surgery. The chain couples TRBV14 to TRBJ1-5, with a tentative D call TRBD1 (5 bases). The TCR originated in a girl aged 2-10 years with tuberous sclerosis and intractable seizures. The CDR3 nucleotides are TGTGCCAGCAGCCGGGGCTGGGATCAGCCCCAGCATTTT. It encodes CASSRGWDQPQHF.